The next 11 T cell receptor beta chains were all read from a single sample in a study of identical twins. TCRdb fed the 5' RACE reads into MiXCR, producing one record per CDR3 protein. The table includes about 900,000 distinct CDR3 sequences, 12% detected once. The sample was also linked to a second study, of yellow fever vaccine responses in identical twins.

The sequenced material came from PBMCs. The receptors come from a woman between 18 and 29 years old in good health.

V gene TRBV2 combines with J gene TRBJ2-1, with 15 bases fitting TRBD2. There are 17 residues in the CDR3. The J segment lost 2 bases and the V segment lost 6 bases, leaving 5 bases of the junction unmatched. CDR1 is SNHLY and CDR2 is FYNNEI in the germline V gene. CDR3 protein: CASRGLAGGPPYNEQFF. The CDR3 DNA reads TGTGCCAGCAGGGGACTAGCGGGGGGTCCCCCCTACAATGAGCAGTTCTTC.

The V and J genes are TRBV12-3 or TRBV12-4 and TRBJ1-1; 7 nucleotides align to TRBD1. The CDR3 covers 11 residues. V was pared by 4 bases and J by 9 bases, with 2 bases of the junction left unmatched. The CDR3 here is CASSWGQKAFF. The CDR3 region has the DNA TGTGCCAGCAGTTGGGGACAGAAAGCTTTCTTT.

The chain links TRBV4-2 to TRBJ2-7; no firm D call. Trimming removed 0 bases from V and 4 bases from J, with 7 bases in between. The CDR3 sequence is 13 residues long. Germline V gene data show CDR1 as LGHNA and CDR2 as YNFKEQ. The chain's CDR3 is CASSQELGYEQYF. The CDR3 coding sequence is TGTGCCAGCAGCCAAGAGCTCGGTTACGAGCAGTACTTC.

This chain joins TRBV28 and TRBJ2-1; the D is unclear. The CDR3 runs to 10 residues. Trimming stripped 4 bases from V and 10 bases from J, with 5 bases between. Germline V gene sequence: CDR1 MDHEN, CDR2 SYDVKM. CDR3 sequence: CASSSIEQFF. The CDR3 region has the DNA TGTGCCAGCAGTTCCATAGAGCAGTTCTTC.

The chain employs TRBV6-4 and TRBJ2-1, with 10 bases fitting TRBD1. V was clipped by 2 bases and J by 8 bases; unmatched bases: 6. The germline V gene encodes CDR1 MRHNA and CDR2 SNTAGT. This CDR3 is built from 15 residues. Here the CDR3 reads CASSDAGQGSDEQFF. CDR3 nucleotides: TGTGCCAGCAGTGACGCGGGACAGGGGAGCGATGAGCAGTTCTTC.

This clonotype was counted a few times. The DNA for the CDR3 is TGCAGCACCCCCGGACTGGCCTCCTACAATGAGCAGTTCTTC. This encodes CSTPGLASYNEQFF. The chain recombines TRBV20-1 with TRBJ2-1; D is perhaps TRBD2 (5 bases). Germline assignment: CDR1 DFQATT and CDR2 SNEGSKA (reference sequence). The CDR3 runs to 14 residues.

Points on this clonotype: This may stem from a read error, because a much larger clone lies one nucleotide away. This chain uses TRBV12-3 or TRBV12-4 with TRBJ1-5; D unresolved. There are 14 residues in the CDR3. The DNA for the CDR3 is TGTGCCTGCAGTTTCAGAGGTAGCAATCAGCCCCAGCATTTT. Its translation is CACSFRGSNQPQHF.

This clonotype has only a few counts. V usage is TRBV4-1 and J usage is TRBJ2-6; 7 nucleotides line up with TRBD1. With V trimmed by 5 bases and J by 0 bases, 7 bases remained unmatched. CDR1 is MGHRA and CDR2 is YSYEKL in the germline V gene. This CDR3 contains 17 residues. The CDR3 sequence: CASSNPGTDSGANVLTF. The CDR3 DNA is TGCGCCAGCAGCAATCCCGGGACAGACTCTGGGGCCAACGTCCTGACTTTC.

The chain combines TRBV6-5 with TRBJ2-7; 7 bases agree with TRBD1. The junction had 6 bases not matched to a gene; V was cut back by 4 bases and J by 0 bases. CDR1 MNHEY and CDR2 SVGAGI come from the germline V gene. The CDR3 has 15 residues. The DNA of the CDR3 is TGTGCCAGCAGTTTCCTCGGGACAGCCTCCTACGAGCAGTACGTC. It is translated as CASSFLGTASYEQYV.

This clonotype showed up just a few times. The genes are TRBV20-1 and TRBJ2-2; D may be TRBD2 (6 bases). The CDR3 has 15 amino acids. The germline V gene has CDR1 DFQATT and CDR2 SNEGSKA (reference sequence). V was trimmed by 1 base and J by 5 bases, leaving 14 bases between them. The CDR3 coding sequence is TGCAGTGCTAGAGTCGGGGGAATTTCAACCGGGGAGCTGTTTTTT. Amino acids: CSARVGGISTGELFF.

The chain recombines TRBV7-2 with TRBJ2-7; a weak D match, TRBD2 (6 bases). The V and J ends lost 0 bases and 0 bases respectively, with 9 bases between them. This CDR3 is built from 15 residues. Germline V gene data show CDR1 as SGHTA and CDR2 as FQGNSA. The CDR3 DNA reads TGTGCCAGCAGCTTAGCGGGCGGGAACTCCTACGAGCAGTACTTC. As protein: CASSLAGGNSYEQYF.